The sequence of this T cell receptor beta chain was determined in a study of cytomegalovirus exposure and HLA in healthy donors. The CDR3 covers 18 residues. With V trimmed by 11 bases and J by 4 bases, 20 bases remained unmatched. Per the germline V gene, CDR1 is LGHNA and CDR2 is YSLEER. For this clone: The antigen remains undetermined.

General study results and limits: With further analysis later on, most CMV-associated TCR beta chains appeared HLA-restricted. Sequencing artifact likely explains a cluster of highly shared sequence variants. A missense variant in DCLRE1C was later tied to TCR beta V- and J-gene trimming.

The primer mix had 60 Vbeta and 13 Jbeta primers. Sequenced by immunoSEQ multiplex PCR; TCRdb stores in-frame clones only, minus some. Its listing shows roughly 70,000 clones. Sequenced sample: PBMCs. The V and J genes are TRBV4-3 and TRBJ2-5; TRBD2 matches 12 bases. The source of this sequence is a female donor in good health and CMV-seropositive. This CDR3 reads CALSQGTASGRVGETQYF. CDR3 coding DNA: TGCGCCCTCAGCCAAGGGACGGCTAGCGGGAGGGTTGGAGAGACCCAGTACTTC.